The rows below give T cell receptor beta chains drawn from one sample of a study of PD-1 blockade in classical Hodgkin lymphoma. This table comes from immunoSEQ multiplex PCR, and its TCRdb copy is limited to in-frame clones, with some not included. The profile shows fewer than 20,000 clones, under 85% of them singletons. The sequencing here drew on peripheral blood mononuclear cells (PBMCs), taken at baseline. These receptors all stem from a human donor with classical Hodgkin lymphoma. The CDR3 runs from the conserved cysteine through the conserved F or W. Clone size appears in some rows only: once, few, many, or a class for an expanded clone.

j_call | clone_size | v_call | cdr3_aa
TRBJ1-5 | - | TRBV6-5 | CASSYSGASNQPQHF
TRBJ1-1 | - | TRBV10-2 | CASSGGNTEAFF
TRBJ2-7 | few | TRBV7-2 | CASSFVTSPYPYEQYF
TRBJ2-1 | once | TRBV5-4 | CASSFAGGNEQFF
TRBJ1-2 | - | TRBV4-3 | CASSQAPSGGYGYTF
TRBJ1-1 | few | TRBV5-4 | CASSLDRVIPAEAFF
TRBJ2-5 | once | TRBV7-8 | CATLAGNLQETQYF
TRBJ2-3 | once | TRBV7-2 | CASSPPGTRSTDTQYF
TRBJ1-5 | few | TRBV7-2 | CASSLYRFNQPQHF
TRBJ2-5 | - | TRBV5-6 | CASSLAAGHRQETQYF
TRBJ2-7 | - | TRBV5-1 | CASGTGGPYEQYF
TRBJ1-1 | few | TRBV6-5 | CASIRGTEAFF
TRBJ2-5 | - | TRBV7-8 | CASSRWAGETQYF